A single sample gave rise to the 8 T cell receptor beta chains below, sequenced in a study of T-cell memory formation after mild COVID-19 (dated by TCRdb to the early 2020s). The library was made by 5' RACE. TCRdb records Illumina NovaSeq 6000 as the sequencer. TCRdb handled the public reads itself, with Q25 trimming in fastp and clone calling in MiXCR, and kept productive beta chains. Rows merge per CDR3 protein into single entries with the most common DNA and genes. The sample includes around 160,000 distinct CDR3 sequences, with 11% observed a single time. Jointly, the top ten make up about 3.5% of the sample. Sequencing input: PBMCs or a T cell subset sorted from them (not recorded which). These TCRs come from a man younger than 35 who had mild COVID-19 (a few samples of this study predate the infection). The sample titles of this study are shuffled in the database, so cell type and time point are left out; the donor was told from shared clones.

The chain employs TRBV6-6 and TRBJ1-5; 8 bases are shared with TRBD1. This CDR3 is 13 amino acids long. The V and J ends lost 5 bases and 7 bases, in that order; junction bases with no gene match: 4. Germline lookup yields CDR1 MNHNY and CDR2 SVGAGI (reference sequence). The CDR3 loop reads CASSPDRAQPQHF. The DNA for the CDR3 is TGTGCCAGCAGTCCGGACAGGGCGCAGCCCCAGCATTTT.

The chain employs TRBV5-1 and TRBJ2-3; D is ambiguous. The CDR3 length is 13 residues. Germline values: CDR1 SGHRS, CDR2 YFSETQ. V lost 2 bases to trimming and J lost 4 bases, with 8 bases between them. The CDR3 DNA reads TGCGCCAGCAGCTTCGGAGCGCCAGATACGCAGTATTTT. Its protein product is CASSFGAPDTQYF.

V and J are TRBV27 and TRBJ1-2; the match to TRBD1 covers 7 bases. Germline lookup yields CDR1 MNHEY and CDR2 SMNVEV (reference sequence). V was clipped by 4 bases and J by 4 bases; unmatched bases: 9. There are 15 residues in the CDR3. The CDR3 nucleotides are TGTGCCAGCAGTTCTGGACAGGCTTACTCCTATGGCTACACCTTC. Its translation: CASSSGQAYSYGYTF.

This clonotype was seen more than once but under ten times. This sequence joins TRBV5-1 and TRBJ2-1, with a weak D call TRBD1 (5 bases). Trimming shortened V by 3 bases and J by 1 base, and 14 bases separated the two germline ends. This CDR3 region has 16 residues. From germline, CDR1 is SGHRS and CDR2 YFSETQ. CDR3 DNA sequence: TGCGCCAGCAGCTCCCATCTGACAGAATCCTACAATGAGCAGTTCTTC. This translates into CASSSHLTESYNEQFF.

This clonotype was seen only a few times. The chain combines TRBV29-1 with TRBJ2-4, with 7 bases lining up with TRBD1. Germline loops: CDR1 SQVTM, CDR2 ANQGSEA. This CDR3 contains 13 residues. V lost 6 bases to trimming and J lost 0 bases; unmatched junction nucleotides: 2. CDR3 bases: TGCAGCGTCGGGACAGTAGCCAAAAACATTCAGTACTTC. It codes for CSVGTVAKNIQYF.

This clonotype showed up just a few times. V gene TRBV12-3 or TRBV12-4 combines with J gene TRBJ1-4; D gene ambiguous. The V end was cut by 2 bases, the J end by 4 bases, with 8 bases between. The CDR3 has 14 residues. The CDR3 region has the DNA TGTGCCAGCAGTTTACGTGCAGTTAATGAAAAACTGTTTTTT. Translation gives CASSLRAVNEKLFF.

This clonotype turned up a few times. V is TRBV15 and J is TRBJ1-1; no clear D gene. Per the germline V gene, CDR1 is LNHNV and CDR2 is YYDKDF (reference sequence). This CDR3 contains 12 residues. Trimming stripped 7 bases from V and 5 bases from J, with 11 bases between. The CDR3, as DNA: TGTGCCACCAAAGGTTCGGCTACTGAAGCTTTCTTT. Amino acid sequence: CATKGSATEAFF.

This clonotype was counted a few times. The chain is built from TRBV6-1 and TRBJ2-3; TRBD2 matches at 10 bases. After removal of 4 bases from V and 2 bases from J, the junction contained 6 bases not matched to a gene. Germline V CDR1 and CDR2: MNHNS, SASEGT. The length of the CDR3 is 16 residues. The CDR3 protein is CASSVLAGANTDTQYF. The CDR3 coding sequence is TGTGCCAGCAGTGTTCTAGCGGGGGCGAACACAGATACGCAGTATTTT.